Each of the 10 T cell receptor beta chains below was sequenced from the same sample in a study of T cell responses to AZD1222 COVID-19 vaccine (dated by TCRdb to the early 2020s). The protocol used for the library was the immunoSEQ multiplex PCR assay. Not all clones reach the TCRdb copy of this immuneACCESS table, which keeps in-frame sequences only. Checked studies attribute under half of the gap to unresolved V genes and leave the rest unexplained. Within this sample are 65,000 to 75,000 clones, with 84% of them counted one time only. Over 20% of the sample lies in the top ten. The sample's time point label, in plain terms: baseline before first vaccination. Sequencing used peripheral blood, obtained on day 0 of AZD1222 vaccination. These receptors originate from an adult in good health.

The J gene is TRBJ2-1, the V gene TRBV10-3, with 9 bases fitting TRBD1. The V and J ends lost 6 bases and 8 bases, in that order; junction bases with no gene match: 8. Germline assignment: CDR1 ENHRY and CDR2 SYGVKD. The CDR3 has 14 residues. DNA of the CDR3: TGTGCCATCAGGGCCGGGACAGGGCACGATGAGCAGTTCTTC. Residues: CAIRAGTGHDEQFF.

The chain links TRBV25-1 to TRBJ1-6, with D unclear. The CDR3 loop spans 12 amino acids. CDR1 is MGHDK, CDR2 SYGVNS, per germline. The V end was cut by 7 bases, the J end by 6 bases, with 7 bases between. The CDR3 DNA is TGTGCCAGCACCCGAGTTAATTCACCCCTCCACTTT. Amino acid sequence: CASTRVNSPLHF. Supplemented by reference TRBV25-1 and TRBJ1-6, the full variable domain reads EADIYQTPRYLVIGTGKKITLECSQTMGHDKMYWYQQDPGMELHLIHYSYGVNSTEKGDLSSESTVSRIRTEHFPLTLESARPSHTSQYLCASTRVNSPLHFGNGTRLTVT.

The chain couples TRBV6-2 or TRBV6-3 to TRBJ1-5; 9 nucleotides line up with TRBD1. Germline V gene data show CDR1 as MNHEY and CDR2 as SVGEGT. This CDR3 comprises 17 residues. V lost 5 bases to trimming and J lost 1 base; unmatched junction nucleotides: 9. The CDR3 loop is CASSGPGTGNSNQPQHF. For the CDR3, the DNA is TGTGCCAGCAGTGGTCCCGGGACAGGGAACAGCAATCAGCCCCAGCATTTT.

This sequence joins TRBV5-5 and TRBJ2-5; the match to TRBD1 covers 12 bases. V shed 4 bases and J 5 bases; nucleotides not matched to a gene: 6. The CDR3 covers 15 residues. The germline gives CDR1 SGHKS, CDR2 YYEKEE (reference sequence). DNA of the CDR3: TGTGCCAGCAGCCCCGGGACAGGGGGCCAGGAGACCCAGTACTTC. Its protein is CASSPGTGGQETQYF.

This clone is classed as medium-sized. This sequence joins TRBV10-3 and TRBJ1-5, with D unresolved. Germline values: CDR1 ENHRY, CDR2 SYGVKD. Trimming cost V 7 bases and J 5 bases, with 12 bases left between them. CDR3 length: 13 residues. The CDR3 protein is CAIKEADYQPQHF. For the CDR3, the DNA is TGTGCCATCAAGGAGGCAGACTATCAGCCCCAGCATTTT.

The CDR3 DNA sequence: TGCGCCAGCAGACTCGGGGTTGGACGGGCTAACTATGGCTACACCTTC. As protein: CASRLGVGRANYGYTF. The chain links TRBV5-1 to TRBJ1-2; D call uncertain. Germline assignment: CDR1 SGHRS and CDR2 YFSETQ. The germline V and J ends were trimmed by 5 bases and 0 bases, with 17 bases remaining between them. CDR3 length equals 16 residues.

The chain couples TRBV7-9 to TRBJ1-1; D is possibly TRBD1 (5 bases). The ends were cut back, 5 bases at V and 7 bases at J, with 14 bases in the middle. CDR3 length: 13 residues. The germline gives CDR1 SEHNR, CDR2 FQNEAQ (reference sequence). The CDR3 nucleotides read TGTGCCAGCAGCCACAGCAGGGCGGATGAAGCTTTCTTT. Translation: CASSHSRADEAFF.

This clone turned up a few times. The chain combines TRBV30 with TRBJ2-7; D unclear. This CDR3 has 13 residues. CDR1 is GTSNPN, CDR2 SVGIG, per germline (reference sequence). Trimming pared 0 bases from V and 6 bases from J, leaving 12 bases between. In nucleotides, the CDR3 is TGTGCCTGGAGTGTACAAGAAGGGCTCGAGCAGTACTTC. This gives the protein CAWSVQEGLEQYF.

CDR3 coding DNA: TGTGCCAGCAAAAACAGAGCTAACTATGGCTACACCTTC. As protein: CASKNRANYGYTF. V gene TRBV7-2 combines with J gene TRBJ1-2; D remains ambiguous. Trimming cost V 7 bases and J 0 bases, with 9 bases left between them. Germline lookup yields CDR1 SGHTA and CDR2 FQGNSA. The length of the CDR3 is 13 residues.

The CDR3 nucleotides read TGTGCCACCAGCAGGGGGCGGGGTGGAGTAGTCGAAAAACTGTTTTTT. It codes for CATSRGRGGVVEKLFF. The chain is built from TRBV15 and TRBJ1-4; D might be TRBD1 (5 bases). Germline V lookup: CDR1 LNHNV, CDR2 YYDKDF (reference sequence). There are 16 residues in the CDR3. The V end was cut by 3 bases, the J end by 8 bases, with 19 bases between.